What follows are 29 T cell receptor beta chains derived from one specimen sequenced in a study of beta chain features in type 1 diabetes. Every isolated RNA sample was fully reverse transcribed, so sequencing captured expressed TCRB transcripts. The method was immunoSEQ multiplex PCR; TCRdb's version includes in-frame clones alone and lacks a portion of them. This sample yields 350,000 to 400,000 clones, of which more than 12% are seen a single time; roughly 0.017% belongs to the top ten. Sequenced sample: naive CD4+ T cells from blood. Receptor source: a young woman in good health.

This rearrangement joins TRBV5-1 to TRBJ1-5; 7 bases are a match to TRBD1. V lost 1 base, J lost 6 bases, and 7 bases stayed unmatched. Looked up from germline, CDR1 is SGHRS and CDR2 is YFSETQ. The CDR3 is made up of 15 amino acids. The CDR3 DNA reads TGCGCCAGCAGCTTGACAGGGGTTCATGGTCAGCCCCAGCATTTT. Translation gives CASSLTGVHGQPQHF.

The sample holds a few counts of this clone. This chain links TRBV29-1 with TRBJ1-1; no clear D gene. V was cut by 5 bases and J by 5 bases, with 9 bases left in between. Germline lookup yields CDR1 SQVTM and CDR2 ANQGSEA. The CDR3 spans 11 residues. CDR3 loop: CSVRSSTEAFF. DNA for the CDR3: TGCAGCGTTAGGAGTAGTACTGAAGCTTTCTTT. The full variable domain, with the rest looked up from reference TRBV29-1 and TRBJ1-1, is SAVISQKPSRDICQRGTSLTIQCQVDSQVTMMFWYRQQPGQSLTLIATANQGSEATYESGFVIDKFPISRPNLTFSTLTVSNMSPEDSSIYLCSVRSSTEAFFGQGTRLTVV.

The chain combines TRBV30 with TRBJ1-1, with TRBD1 matching 7 bases. The trim removed 8 bases at V and 1 base at J, leaving 4 bases unmatched. The CDR3 is 12 residues long. Germline CDR1 reads GTSNPN; CDR2 reads SVGIG (reference sequence). DNA of the CDR3: TGTGCCAGCCACAGGGGGAACACTGAAGCTTTCTTT. Amino acid sequence: CASHRGNTEAFF. The whole variable domain, filled in from reference TRBV30 and TRBJ1-1, reads SQTIHQWPATLVQPVGSPLSLECTVEGTSNPNLYWYRQAAGRGLQLLFYSVGIGQISSEVPQNLSASRPQDRQFILSSKKLLLSDSGFYLCASHRGNTEAFFGQGTRLTVV.

The CDR3 DNA sequence: TGTGCCAGCTCTTCAAGTAGCTATGGCTACACCTTC. Translation gives CASSSSSYGYTF. J is TRBJ1-2 and V is TRBV2; D gene uncertain. V was trimmed by 8 bases and J by 4 bases, leaving 11 bases between them. CDR3 size: 12 residues. Germline loops: CDR1 SNHLY, CDR2 FYNNEI.

The chain recombines TRBV15 with TRBJ2-7, with D perhaps matching TRBD2 (5 bases). The V gene lost 4 bases and the J gene lost 2 bases, with 15 bases spanning the gap. The CDR3 consists of 15 residues. Germline assignment: CDR1 LNHNV and CDR2 YYDKDF (reference sequence). The CDR3 DNA reads TGTGCCACCAGCACCGGACTGGACTCGACCTACGAGCAGTACTTC. The encoded protein is CATSTGLDSTYEQYF.

This rearrangement joins TRBV30 to TRBJ2-7; 9 bases match TRBD2. V lost 3 bases, J lost 7 bases, and 7 bases stayed unmatched. This CDR3 has 13 amino acids. Per the germline V gene, CDR1 is GTSNPN and CDR2 is SVGIG (reference sequence). The CDR3 bases are TGTGCCTGGAGACCTAGCGGGATAGGAGAGCAGTACTTC. Amino acids: CAWRPSGIGEQYF. The variable domain in full, completed from reference TRBV30 and TRBJ2-7, reads SQTIHQWPATLVQPVGSPLSLECTVEGTSNPNLYWYRQAAGRGLQLLFYSVGIGQISSEVPQNLSASRPQDRQFILSSKKLLLSDSGFYLCAWRPSGIGEQYFGPGTRLTVT.

Only a few counts were recorded for this clone. The V gene is TRBV29-1, the J gene TRBJ2-3, with D hard to call. The CDR3 extends over 15 amino acids. Trimming cost V 3 bases and J 0 bases, with 13 bases left between them. CDR1 is SQVTM and CDR2 is ANQGSEA in the germline V gene. The CDR3 reads CSVDVRKTSTDTQYF. In DNA form, the CDR3 reads TGCAGCGTTGATGTCCGGAAGACTAGCACAGATACGCAGTATTTT.

This clone has only a few counts. This chain links TRBV7-2 with TRBJ2-3, with D possibly TRBD1 on 5 matching bases. The CDR3 spans 16 residues. The ends were cut back, 6 bases at V and 2 bases at J, with 18 bases in the middle. The germline V gene has CDR1 SGHTA and CDR2 FQGNSA. CDR3: CASRRQLGVLTDTQYF. CDR3 bases: TGTGCCAGCAGGAGACAGTTAGGGGTCCTCACAGATACGCAGTATTTT.

The chain links TRBV14 to TRBJ1-2; D is unresolved. Trimming took off 2 bases at V and 5 bases at J, with 12 bases between the two ends. Germline loops: CDR1 SGHDN, CDR2 FVKESK. This CDR3 region has 14 residues. The CDR3 region has the DNA TGTGCCAGCAGCCAATTCGTGCTAATGTATGGCTACACCTTC. Translated, it gives CASSQFVLMYGYTF.

There are a few counts of this clone. V usage is TRBV7-9 and J usage is TRBJ2-2; D ambiguous. This CDR3 has 14 amino acids. V lost 1 base and J lost 2, with 5 bases in between. Germline CDR1 and CDR2: SEHNR and FQNEAQ (reference sequence). CDR3 nucleotides: TGTGCCAGCAGCTTAGACTTAAACACCGGGGAGCTGTTTTTT. It translates to CASSLDLNTGELFF.

A few counts support this clone. The rearrangement joins TRBV28 to TRBJ2-2; 7 bases agree with TRBD1. The germline CDR1 and CDR2 sequences are MDHEN and SYDVKM. This CDR3 region has 14 residues. After removal of 11 bases from V and 6 bases from J, the junction contained 12 bases not matched to a gene. The CDR3 DNA is TGTGCCGGTCGAACAGGGGTAGTATCCGGGGAGCTGTTTTTT. As protein: CAGRTGVVSGELFF.

V usage is TRBV28 and J usage is TRBJ2-5; maybe TRBD1 (6 bases). CDR1 is MDHEN, CDR2 SYDVKM, per germline. There are 13 residues in the CDR3. V lost 8 bases, J lost 4 bases, and 14 bases lay in between. The CDR3 reads CASADSNRETQYF. The CDR3 coding sequence is TGTGCCAGCGCGGACAGTAACCGAGAGACCCAGTACTTC.

The rearrangement links TRBV5-1 to TRBJ1-1; D is perhaps TRBD1 (6 bases). Germline V gene sequence: CDR1 SGHRS, CDR2 YFSETQ. V dropped 4 bases and J dropped 4 bases, with 20 bases sitting between them. The CDR3 is 16 amino acids. The CDR3 protein is CASSKTGFQVGTEAFF. Written as DNA, the CDR3 is TGCGCCAGCAGCAAGACAGGATTCCAGGTGGGCACTGAAGCTTTCTTT. The full variable domain, rest sourced from reference TRBV5-1 and TRBJ1-1, is KAGVTQTPRYLIKTRGQQVTLSCSPISGHRSVSWYQQTPGQGLQFLFEYFSETQRNKGNFPGRFSGRQFSNSRSEMNVSTLELGDSALYLCASSKTGFQVGTEAFFGQGTRLTVV.

This sequence joins TRBV4-2 and TRBJ2-3, with D perhaps TRBD1 (5 bases). Germline assignment: CDR1 LGHNA and CDR2 YNFKEQ. The CDR3 contains 14 residues. Trimming left V 1 base short and J 6 bases short, with 11 bases between. The CDR3 DNA sequence: TGTGCCAGCAGCCAAGGTGTAGGGGCTGATACGCAGTATTTT. It is translated as CASSQGVGADTQYF.

This clone was seen a handful of times. The V and J genes are TRBV5-4 and TRBJ2-1; TRBD1 matches 8 bases. V lost 3 bases to trimming and J lost 1 base; unmatched junction nucleotides: 6. Germline V lookup: CDR1 SGHNT, CDR2 YYREEE (reference sequence). The CDR3 length is 16 residues. The CDR3, as DNA: TGTGCCAGCAGCTCCCGACAGGGGTCGTCCTACAATGAGCAGTTCTTC. Its translation is CASSSRQGSSYNEQFF.

Only a few counts were recorded for this clone. The chain has TRBV28 and TRBJ2-6, with D tentatively TRBD1 (7 bases). The length of the CDR3 is 15 residues. The V end lost 6 bases, the J end lost 0 bases, and 9 bases lay between the germline ends. Germline CDR1 and CDR2: MDHEN and SYDVKM. Here the CDR3 reads CASREGASGANVLTF. The CDR3 region has the DNA TGTGCCAGCAGGGAGGGGGCCTCTGGGGCCAACGTCCTGACTTTC.

The chain has TRBV29-1 and TRBJ2-5; perhaps TRBD1 as D (6 bases). The DNA end favors TRBJ2-7, so the J call may be wrong. Germline assignment: CDR1 SQVTM and CDR2 ANQGSEA. The length of the CDR3 is 13 residues. The CDR3 nucleotides read TGCAGCGTTGACAGGGGTAGCTCCTACGAGCAGTACTTC. It translates to CSVDRGSSYEQYF.

This clone showed up just a few times. The rearrangement links TRBV6-1 to TRBJ2-3, with D perhaps matching TRBD2 (6 bases). This CDR3 is built from 15 residues. The V gene lost 4 bases and the J gene lost 4 bases, with 15 bases spanning the gap. CDR1 MNHNS and CDR2 SASEGT come from the germline V gene. DNA for the CDR3: TGTGCCAGCAGTGGCGCCGGAGGGCCGTCAGATACGCAGTATTTT. Protein: CASSGAGGPSDTQYF.

This clone turned up a few times. This chain connects TRBV5-6 to TRBJ1-2; D is unclear. The CDR3 spans 13 residues. CDR1 and CDR2 from the germline V gene are SGHDT and YYEEEE. V was shortened by 1 base and J by 7 bases, with 11 bases between the two germline ends. CDR3 nucleotide sequence: TGTGCCAGCAGCTTGTTGAGGGCGGGTGGCTACACCTTC. Amino acids: CASSLLRAGGYTF.

V and J are TRBV5-1 and TRBJ1-1; D is perhaps TRBD1 (5 bases). Trimming removed 3 bases at V and 3 bases at J, with 15 bases between. Germline V gene lookup returns CDR1 SGHRS and CDR2 YFSETQ. CDR3 size: 15 residues. CDR3 residues: CASSSSRQGDTEAFF. In DNA form, the CDR3 reads TGCGCCAGCAGCTCCTCTCGGCAGGGTGACACTGAAGCTTTCTTT.

This chain joins TRBV7-8 and TRBJ2-5, with 7 bases lining up with TRBD2. CDR1 and CDR2 from the germline V gene are SGHVS and FQNEAQ. This CDR3 spans 14 amino acids. V was pared by 1 base and J by 5 bases, with 4 bases of the junction left unmatched. The CDR3 DNA sequence: TGTGCCAGCAGCTTAGGCGGGAGCCGTGAGACCCAGTACTTC. This translates into CASSLGGSRETQYF.

A few counts support this clone. The rearrangement joins TRBV6-5 to TRBJ2-3; 7 nucleotides align to TRBD1. The J segment lost 2 bases and the V segment lost 4 bases, leaving 9 bases of the junction unmatched. Germline CDR1 and CDR2: MNHEY and SVGAGI. This CDR3 has 16 amino acids. The CDR3 here is CASSLSGTVITDTQYF. Here the CDR3 DNA reads TGTGCCAGCAGTTTGTCCGGGACAGTTATCACAGATACGCAGTATTTT.

The table lists this clone with a few counts. This chain connects TRBV6-6 to TRBJ1-5, with D perhaps TRBD1 (6 bases). The germline V gene has CDR1 MNHNY and CDR2 SVGAGI (reference sequence). Deletions cut 6 bases from V and 7 bases from J, with 13 bases between. The length of the CDR3 is 13 residues. CDR3 region: CASRSQGDQPQHF. CDR3 coding DNA: TGTGCCAGCAGATCACAGGGAGACCAGCCCCAGCATTTT.

A few counts support this clone. This sequence joins TRBV7-9 and TRBJ2-5, with D perhaps TRBD2 (6 bases). This CDR3 region has 14 residues. Trimming took off 4 bases at V and 5 bases at J, with 14 bases between the two ends. From germline, CDR1 is SEHNR and CDR2 FQNEAQ (reference sequence). CDR3 region: CASSWDSFRETQYF. The DNA for the CDR3 is TGTGCCAGCAGCTGGGACTCGTTTAGGGAGACCCAGTACTTC. The full variable domain, its missing parts supplied by reference TRBV7-9 and TRBJ2-5, is DTGVSQNPRHKITKRGQNVTFRCDPISEHNRLYWYRQTLGQGPEFLTYFQNEAQLEKSRLLSDRFSAERPKGSFSTLEIQRTEQGDSAMYLCASSWDSFRETQYFGPGTRLLVL.

This clone was seen a handful of times. CDR3 amino acids: CASSLETALSNQPQHF. CDR3 nucleotides: TGTGCCAGCAGCTTGGAGACAGCTTTGAGCAATCAGCCCCAGCATTTT. The chain joins TRBV7-2 to TRBJ1-5, with D tentatively TRBD1 (5 bases). In germline, CDR1 is SGHTA, CDR2 FQGNSA. Trimming removed 3 bases at V and 1 base at J, with 13 bases between. CDR3 length equals 16 residues. Combining the CDR3 with reference TRBV7-2 and TRBJ1-5 gives the whole variable domain GAGVSQSPSNKVTEKGKDVELRCDPISGHTALYWYRQSLGQGLEFLIYFQGNSAPDKSGLPSDRFSAERTGGSVSTLTIQRTQQEDSAVYLCASSLETALSNQPQHFGDGTRLSIL.

This clone was detected only a few times. This chain joins TRBV30 and TRBJ2-7; no definite D call. V was shortened by 0 bases and J by 2 bases, with 8 bases between the two germline ends. Looked up from germline, CDR1 is GTSNPN and CDR2 is SVGIG (reference sequence). This CDR3 is 13 amino acids long. CDR3: CAWSVALTYEQYF. CDR3 coding DNA: TGTGCCTGGAGTGTGGCTCTCACCTACGAGCAGTACTTC. Full variable domain (rest looked up from reference TRBV30 and TRBJ2-7): SQTIHQWPATLVQPVGSPLSLECTVEGTSNPNLYWYRQAAGRGLQLLFYSVGIGQISSEVPQNLSASRPQDRQFILSSKKLLLSDSGFYLCAWSVALTYEQYFGPGTRLTVT.

V and J are TRBV29-1 and TRBJ1-5; TRBD1 matches 7 bases. The CDR3 has 13 residues. V dropped 4 bases and J dropped 3; count of bases not matched to a gene: 3. Germline V lookup: CDR1 SQVTM, CDR2 ANQGSEA. This chain's CDR3 is CSVGTGPNQPQHF. The CDR3 region has the DNA TGCAGCGTTGGGACAGGTCCCAATCAGCCCCAGCATTTT.

The gene calls are TRBV4-3 and TRBJ2-1, with TRBD2 matching over 8 bases. The CDR3 loop spans 15 amino acids. With V trimmed by 0 bases and J by 6 bases, 4 bases remained unmatched. Germline loops: CDR1 LGHNA, CDR2 YSLEER. The CDR3 nucleotides are TGCGCCAGCAGCCAAGAAGGGACTAGGGGCAATGAGCAGTTCTTC. Translating it yields CASSQEGTRGNEQFF.

The rearrangement joins TRBV20-1 to TRBJ2-6; unclear D gene. From germline, CDR1 is DFQATT and CDR2 SNEGSKA (reference sequence). The CDR3 is 10 amino acids. Deletions cut 2 bases from V and 19 bases from J, with 12 bases between. The CDR3 loop reads CSARYEVITF. The CDR3 DNA reads as TGCAGTGCTAGATATGAGGTCATTACTTTC.